This TCR beta chain is drawn from a study of control samples from healthy donors and cancer patients (TCRdb year 2020). The library was made by the immunoSEQ multiplex PCR assay. The table was pulled from immuneACCESS by TCRdb, which kept in-frame rearrangements only. Such tables lose some clones; where checked, under half of the loss comes from unresolved V genes, and the rest has no known cause. This sample has over 110,000 clones in its table, and approximately 92% of those were observed once. Around 11% of the sample is taken by the ten largest. CDR1 and CDR2 (LNHNV, YYDKDF) derive from the germline V gene (reference sequence). Taken from cysteine to phenylalanine, the CDR3 has 15 residues. The read is trimmed to its CDR3 DNA, 45 bases read in frame from base 1. Between the V and J ends, shortened by 5 bases and 6 bases respectively, the junction contains 19 bases. For this clone: Its antigen remains undetermined. Base-call qualities are not available, and no considerably larger clone is one nucleotide away.

This chain is built from TRBV15 and TRBJ1-2; the D gene is unclear. The sample consisted of blood. This sequence originates from a man aged 25-40 years in good health. The sequenced DNA: TGTGCCACCAGCTCGCGAGCTCAGAGATTTGATGGCTACACCTTC. Its translation is CATSSRAQRFDGYTF.